The clone carrying this TCR beta chain came up a few times. The data stem from a study of cytomegalovirus exposure and HLA in healthy donors. 13 Jbeta primers and 60 Vbeta primers were used for the PCR. Libraries were prepared by immunoSEQ multiplex PCR; TCRdb keeps only in-frame clonotypes and omits some of them. Found here are 150,000 to 200,000 clones, 75% to 90% of them singletons; the top ten hold roughly 2%. Sequences were obtained from PBMCs. The TCR sequence derives from a human donor in good health.

The CDR3 loop is CASSQGGGRDEQYF. The CDR3 DNA sequence: TGTGCCAGCAGCCAAGGGGGAGGTCGTGACGAGCAGTACTTC. This rearrangement joins TRBV4-2 to TRBJ2-7; D might be TRBD2 (6 bases). CDR3 length equals 14 residues. The V end lost 1 base, the J end lost 5 bases, and 12 bases lay between the germline ends. Germline values: CDR1 LGHNA, CDR2 YNFKEQ.